This T cell receptor beta chain came from a study of identical twins. TCRdb analysed the 5' RACE reads with MiXCR anew, one entry per CDR3 protein. The data show hundreds of thousands of distinct CDR3 sequences, with about 7.6% seen just once and roughly 1.5% held by the top ten. V lost 1 base and J lost 2, with 9 bases in between. This CDR3 region has 14 residues. Germline V gives CDR1 LGHDT, CDR2 YNNKEL (reference sequence). This clonotype was recorded a few times. This sample was shared with a second study, whose subject was yellow fever vaccine responses in identical twins.

The chain recombines TRBV3-1 with TRBJ2-7; D is ambiguous. The sample was PBMCs. The sequence came from a woman between 18 and 29 years old in good health. The CDR3 is CASSQGVGPYEQYF. Written as DNA, the CDR3 is TGTGCCAGCAGCCAAGGGGTTGGCCCCTACGAGCAGTACTTC.